The rows below give T cell receptor beta chains drawn from one sample of a study of cytotoxic CD8 clonotypes in ibrutinib-treated CLL. Sequencing was performed with immunoSEQ multiplex PCR; in TCRdb, only in-frame clones are kept and a portion is missing. The sample lists about 160,000 clones, roughly 77% occurring once. Sample: PBMCs, taken after 12 months of ibrutinib treatment. The receptors were sampled from a human donor with chronic lymphocytic leukemia. Each CDR3 is given with its conserved first and last residue. D genes are given only for firm matches. Rows give clone size only sometimes, using once, few, many, or a class for an expanded clone.

J gene: TRBJ2-6
D gene: NA
V gene: TRBV7-3
clone size: NA
CDR3 protein: CASSQVKGSGANVLTF
CDR3 DNA: TGTGCCAGCAGCCAAGTCAAGGGCTCAGGGGCCAACGTCCTGACTTTC

J gene: TRBJ1-3
D gene: NA
V gene: TRBV9
clone size: NA
CDR3 protein: CASSPDNDRTRGNTIYF
CDR3 DNA: TGTGCCAGCAGCCCCGACAACGACAGGACCCGGGGAAACACCATATATTTT

J gene: TRBJ1-1
D gene: NA
V gene: TRBV13
clone size: NA
CDR3 protein: CASSLGSGSLSTEAFF
CDR3 DNA: TGTGCCAGCAGCTTAGGTTCGGGAAGTCTTAGCACTGAAGCTTTCTTT

J gene: TRBJ2-1
D gene: NA
V gene: TRBV27
clone size: NA
CDR3 protein: CASSFYNEQFF
CDR3 DNA: TGTGCCAGCAGTTTTTACAATGAGCAGTTCTTC

J gene: TRBJ1-1
D gene: NA
V gene: TRBV4-2
clone size: once
CDR3 protein: CASSQDAPISNTEAFF
CDR3 DNA: TGTGCCAGCAGCCAAGATGCGCCCATCTCGAACACTGAAGCTTTCTTT

J gene: TRBJ2-7
D gene: NA
V gene: TRBV5-1
clone size: NA
CDR3 protein: CASSLEQGVYEQYF
CDR3 DNA: TGCGCCAGCAGCTTGGAGCAGGGAGTCTACGAGCAGTACTTC

J gene: TRBJ2-7
D gene: TRBD2
V gene: TRBV19
clone size: NA
CDR3 protein: CASSIGLAGGIEQYF
CDR3 DNA: TGTGCCAGTAGTATTGGACTAGCGGGAGGGATCGAGCAGTACTTC

J gene: TRBJ2-1
D gene: NA
V gene: TRBV5-1
clone size: NA
CDR3 protein: CASSVRSEQFF
CDR3 DNA: TGCGCCAGCAGTGTAAGGTCTGAGCAGTTCTTC

J gene: TRBJ2-3
D gene: NA
V gene: TRBV6-1
clone size: few
CDR3 protein: CASSELAGRTDTQYF
CDR3 DNA: TGTGCCAGCAGTGAATTGGCGGGGCGCACAGATACGCAGTATTTT

J gene: TRBJ1-6
D gene: NA
V gene: TRBV6-5
clone size: NA
CDR3 protein: CASSFRGGYNSPLHF
CDR3 DNA: TGTGCCAGCAGTTTTAGGGGAGGCTATAATTCACCCCTCCACTTT

J gene: TRBJ2-7
D gene: TRBD1
V gene: TRBV11-2
clone size: NA
CDR3 protein: CASTPGSQGNYEQYF
CDR3 DNA: TGTGCCAGCACCCCCGGGTCACAGGGGAACTACGAGCAGTACTTC

J gene: TRBJ2-3
D gene: NA
V gene: TRBV10-3
clone size: NA
CDR3 protein: CAISELGDTQYF
CDR3 DNA: TGTGCCATCAGTGAGCTAGGAGATACGCAGTATTTT

J gene: TRBJ2-5
D gene: NA
V gene: TRBV19
clone size: NA
CDR3 protein: CASSAGRDQYF
CDR3 DNA: TGTGCCAGTAGTGCGGGGCGGGACCAGTACTTC

J gene: TRBJ1-1
D gene: NA
V gene: TRBV7-2
clone size: NA
CDR3 protein: CASSLGSAPNTEAFF
CDR3 DNA: TGTGCCAGCAGCTTAGGTTCCGCTCCGAACACTGAAGCTTTCTTT

J gene: TRBJ1-2
D gene: TRBD1
V gene: TRBV5-4
clone size: NA
CDR3 protein: CASSLVEGQPNYGYTF
CDR3 DNA: TGTGCCAGCAGCTTGGTCGAGGGACAGCCTAACTATGGCTACACCTTC

J gene: TRBJ1-2
D gene: NA
V gene: TRBV29-1
clone size: NA
CDR3 protein: CSVDYSPNYGYTF
CDR3 DNA: TGCAGCGTTGACTACAGCCCTAACTATGGCTACACCTTC

J gene: TRBJ2-3
D gene: NA
V gene: TRBV7-2
clone size: NA
CDR3 protein: CASSPEGVSTDTQYF
CDR3 DNA: TGTGCCAGCAGCCCTGAGGGGGTAAGCACAGATACGCAGTATTTT

J gene: TRBJ1-1
D gene: NA
V gene: TRBV28
clone size: NA
CDR3 protein: CASSLSIPGRKNTEAFF
CDR3 DNA: TGTGCCAGCAGCCTTTCGATTCCGGGACGGAAGAACACTGAAGCTTTCTTT

J gene: TRBJ2-2
D gene: NA
V gene: TRBV5-1
clone size: NA
CDR3 protein: CASSPRGGVTNTGELFF
CDR3 DNA: TGCGCCAGCAGCCCCCGAGGGGGGGTTACGAACACCGGGGAGCTGTTTTTT

J gene: TRBJ2-1
D gene: NA
V gene: TRBV6-5
clone size: NA
CDR3 protein: CASSYNGYPSYNEQFF
CDR3 DNA: TGTGCCAGCAGTTACAATGGGTATCCCTCCTACAATGAGCAGTTCTTC

J gene: TRBJ1-5
D gene: NA
V gene: TRBV7-9
clone size: few
CDR3 protein: CASSRQADNQPQHF
CDR3 DNA: TGTGCCAGCAGCCGTCAGGCAGATAATCAGCCCCAGCATTTT

J gene: TRBJ1-5
D gene: NA
V gene: TRBV19
clone size: NA
CDR3 protein: CASSKPRAAGSNQPQHF
CDR3 DNA: TGTGCCAGTAGTAAACCCAGGGCCGCGGGTAGCAATCAGCCCCAGCATTTT

J gene: TRBJ2-6
D gene: TRBD1
V gene: TRBV29-1
clone size: NA
CDR3 protein: CSGRRQGVALSGANVLTF
CDR3 DNA: TGCAGCGGGCGGCGGCAGGGGGTCGCCTTGTCTGGGGCCAACGTCCTGACTTTC

J gene: TRBJ2-7
D gene: TRBD1
V gene: TRBV4-1
clone size: NA
CDR3 protein: CASSWTVSTDRVYEQYF
CDR3 DNA: TGCGCCAGCAGCTGGACTGTTTCAACGGACAGGGTATACGAGCAGTACTTC

J gene: TRBJ2-1
D gene: TRBD2
V gene: TRBV4-3
clone size: once
CDR3 protein: CASSQDPGGTYNEQFF
CDR3 DNA: TGCGCCAGCAGCCAAGACCCCGGGGGGACCTACAATGAGCAGTTCTTC

J gene: TRBJ2-5
D gene: NA
V gene: TRBV28
clone size: NA
CDR3 protein: CASSLWDSEETQYF
CDR3 DNA: TGTGCCAGCAGTTTATGGGACAGTGAAGAGACCCAGTACTTC

J gene: TRBJ2-3
D gene: NA
V gene: TRBV19
clone size: NA
CDR3 protein: CASSIGTTLLGDTQYF
CDR3 DNA: TGTGCCAGTAGTATAGGGACAACCCTACTGGGGGATACGCAGTATTTT

J gene: TRBJ1-2
D gene: TRBD1
V gene: TRBV11-2
clone size: NA
CDR3 protein: CASSPDRGRLLNGYTF
CDR3 DNA: TGTGCCAGCAGCCCGGACAGGGGGCGCCTTCTTAATGGCTACACCTTC

J gene: TRBJ2-2
D gene: TRBD1
V gene: TRBV9
clone size: NA
CDR3 protein: CASSVGTGTNTGELFF
CDR3 DNA: TGTGCCAGCAGCGTAGGGACAGGGACGAACACCGGGGAGCTGTTTTTT

J gene: TRBJ2-7
D gene: TRBD1
V gene: TRBV15
clone size: few
CDR3 protein: CATSPAPGTGGEQYF
CDR3 DNA: TGTGCCACCAGCCCGGCACCCGGGACAGGGGGCGAGCAGTACTTC

J gene: TRBJ2-7
D gene: TRBD1
V gene: TRBV5-6
clone size: NA
CDR3 protein: CASSEKFIGTEYEQYF
CDR3 DNA: TGTGCCAGCAGCGAGAAGTTCATTGGGACAGAATACGAGCAGTACTTC

J gene: TRBJ1-4
D gene: NA
V gene: TRBV7-9
clone size: NA
CDR3 protein: CASSPDGNEKLFF
CDR3 DNA: TGTGCCAGCAGCCCAGATGGGAATGAAAAACTGTTTTTT

J gene: TRBJ1-4
D gene: NA
V gene: TRBV15
clone size: NA
CDR3 protein: CATSRDARLNEKLFF
CDR3 DNA: TGTGCCACCAGCAGAGATGCCAGATTGAATGAAAAACTGTTTTTT

J gene: TRBJ1-1
D gene: NA
V gene: TRBV7-2
clone size: NA
CDR3 protein: CASSQRRGRNTEAFF
CDR3 DNA: TGTGCCAGCAGCCAGCGACGGGGGAGGAACACTGAAGCTTTCTTT

J gene: TRBJ2-3
D gene: TRBD2
V gene: TRBV4-2
clone size: NA
CDR3 protein: CASSQDPSGGTRGQYF
CDR3 DNA: TGTGCCAGCAGCCAAGATCCTAGCGGGGGGACACGCGGGCAGTATTTT

J gene: TRBJ2-7
D gene: TRBD2
V gene: TRBV7-9
clone size: NA
CDR3 protein: CASRSLGGGSSYEQYF
CDR3 DNA: TGTGCCAGCAGATCTCTCGGGGGGGGGTCCTCCTACGAGCAGTACTTC

J gene: TRBJ1-1
D gene: NA
V gene: TRBV28
clone size: NA
CDR3 protein: CASTLISWRMTQTEAFF
CDR3 DNA: TGTGCCAGCACCCTCATATCATGGCGTATGACACAGACTGAAGCTTTCTTT

J gene: TRBJ1-3
D gene: TRBD1
V gene: TRBV7-9
clone size: NA
CDR3 protein: CASTNKLSTGGAGNTIYF
CDR3 DNA: TGTGCCAGCACCAACAAATTAAGTACAGGGGGCGCCGGAAACACCATATATTTT

J gene: TRBJ1-2
D gene: NA
V gene: TRBV9
clone size: NA
CDR3 protein: CASSVGWDGSGYTF
CDR3 DNA: TGTGCCAGCAGCGTTGGATGGGATGGGTCCGGCTACACCTTC

J gene: TRBJ2-1
D gene: TRBD2
V gene: TRBV7-2
clone size: NA
CDR3 protein: CASSRSGVGGNEQFF
CDR3 DNA: TGTGCCAGCAGCCGTAGCGGGGTCGGGGGCAATGAGCAGTTCTTC